This T cell receptor beta chain originates from a study of Ad26.COV2.S vaccination and SARS-CoV-2 variants. Study summary: Donor got 5x10^10 or 1x10^11 viral particles of Ad26.COV2.S.

The CDR3 covers 14 residues. J lost 2 bases, V lost 4 bases, and 5 bases had no gene match. Germline CDR1 and CDR2: MNHEY and SVGEGT. Assay: immunoSEQ multiplex PCR; the TCRdb copy retains only in-frame clones and omits some. The repertoire has some 240,000 clones, around 90% of them found once; the top ten carry roughly 3%. As for treatment: some 20 received Ad26.COV2.S at low or high dose, single or two shots; several received placebo; per-sample allocation not given. Samples came from day 63 after the first vaccine or placebo injection. A Boston donor was an adult aged 18-55 years. This clonotype was obtained from a person aged 18 to 65 who received the Ad26.COV2.S COVID-19 vaccine or a placebo. The chain is built from TRBV6-2 or TRBV6-3 and TRBJ2-7; the match to TRBD1 covers 7 bases. The source was peripheral blood, collected in a trial of Ad26.COV2.S vaccine versus placebo. CDR3 in DNA: TGTGCCAGCAGTTTTAACAGGGGTGCCTACGAGCAGTACGTC. Translation gives CASSFNRGAYEQYV.